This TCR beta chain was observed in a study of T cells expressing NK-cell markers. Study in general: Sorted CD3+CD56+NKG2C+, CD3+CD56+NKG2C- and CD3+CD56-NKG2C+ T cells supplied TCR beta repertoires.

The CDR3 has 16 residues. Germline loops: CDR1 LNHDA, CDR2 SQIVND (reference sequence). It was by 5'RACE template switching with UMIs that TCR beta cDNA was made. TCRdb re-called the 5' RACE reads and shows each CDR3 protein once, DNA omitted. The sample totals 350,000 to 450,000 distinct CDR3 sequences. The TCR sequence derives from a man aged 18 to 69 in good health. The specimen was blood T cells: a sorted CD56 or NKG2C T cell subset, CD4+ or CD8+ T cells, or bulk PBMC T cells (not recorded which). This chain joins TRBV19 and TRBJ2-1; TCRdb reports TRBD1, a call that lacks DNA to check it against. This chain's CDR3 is CASSAPPRDRAHEQFF.